This T cell receptor beta chain was recovered during a study of a mutant IDH1 vaccine in newly diagnosed glioma. Assay: immunoSEQ multiplex PCR; the TCRdb copy retains only in-frame clones and omits some. The sample lists tens of thousands of clones; 70% to 85% were seen once. Time point noted: week 47, end of study. The vaccine gave 300 ug of a 20-mer mutant IDH1 peptide subcutaneously per dose. A word on this clone: Its target is unknown.

Sample: PBMCs, taken from a glioma patient whose treatment included an IDH1 peptide vaccine. The sequence was obtained from a man between 18 and 29 years old with glioma. Some clones in this sample may be carry-over from other donors' samples.

The CDR3: CASGLFRAGVYGYTF. DNA for the CDR3: TGTGCTAGTGGTTTGTTCCGAGCCGGTGTCTATGGCTACACCTTC. The chain employs TRBV12-5 and TRBJ1-2; D unresolved. The CDR3 length is 15 residues. Germline V CDR1 and CDR2: LGHNT, FRNRAP. The germline V and J ends were trimmed by 2 bases and 4 bases, with 14 bases remaining between them.